Each of the 24 T cell receptor beta chains below was sequenced from the same sample in a study of cytomegalovirus exposure and HLA in healthy donors. Both 60 Vbeta primers and 13 Jbeta primers went into the PCR. Sequencing used immunoSEQ multiplex PCR; TCRdb keeps in-frame clones, though not all of them. Of 150,000 to 200,000 clones listed, about 63% are singletons. The source material was PBMCs. The origin of the receptors is a woman between 40 and 50 years old in good health and CMV-seropositive.

V usage is TRBV27 and J usage is TRBJ2-1, with TRBD2 matching over 12 bases. V lost 2 bases, J lost 0 bases, and 8 bases stayed unmatched. CDR1 is MNHEY, CDR2 SMNVEV, per germline (reference sequence). CDR3 length equals 19 residues. CDR3 loop: CASSLSGLAGWSSYNEQFF. DNA of the CDR3: TGTGCCAGCAGTTTAAGTGGACTAGCGGGATGGAGCTCCTACAATGAGCAGTTCTTC.

V gene TRBV5-1 combines with J gene TRBJ2-3; 11 bases map to TRBD2. Germline-derived CDR1 and CDR2 are SGHRS and YFSETQ. This CDR3 spans 14 amino acids. Trimming took 4 bases from V and 5 from J; bases not matched to a gene: 3. CDR3 DNA: TGCGCCAGCAGCAGCGGGACTAGCGGAGATACGCAGTATTTT. Protein: CASSSGTSGDTQYF.

V is TRBV4-2 and J is TRBJ1-2; no reliable D call. The CDR3 covers 11 residues. Germline V gives CDR1 LGHNA, CDR2 YNFKEQ. Trimming shortened V by 0 bases and J by 10 bases, and 6 bases separated the two germline ends. As DNA, the CDR3 is TGTGCCAGCAGCCAAGATTTTTACTACACCTTC. This codes for CASSQDFYYTF.

The V call is TRBV5-1, the J call TRBJ1-1, with 11 bases lining up with TRBD1. The CDR3 has 17 amino acids. Germline V gene lookup returns CDR1 SGHRS and CDR2 YFSETQ. J gave up 0 bases and V 0 bases, and 4 bases lay outside the gene matches. CDR3 in DNA: TGCGCCAGCAGCTTGGCCGGGACAGGGGGGATGAACACTGAAGCTTTCTTT. Translating gives CASSLAGTGGMNTEAFF.

Comments on this clone: At one boundary the junction diverges from the germline segment, which might be a read error. Other DNA sequences in this sample translate to the same CDR3. The chain joins TRBV5-6 to TRBJ2-7; possibly TRBD1 for D (6 bases). Per germline, CDR1 SGHDT and CDR2 YYEEEE. This CDR3 is 14 amino acids long. CDR3 DNA sequence: TGCGCCAGCAGCCCGGGGCAGGGGAGCTACGAGCAGTACTTC. Encoded protein: CASSPGQGSYEQYF. Supplemented by reference TRBV5-6 and TRBJ2-7, the full variable domain reads DAGVTQSPTHLIKTRGQQVTLRCSPKSGHDTVSWYQQALGQGPQFIFQYYEEEERQRGNFPDRFSGHQFPNYSSELNVNALLLGDSALYLCASSPGQGSYEQYFGPGTRLTVT.

J is TRBJ2-3 and V is TRBV5-8, with TRBD1 as a possible D gene (5 bases). Trimming removed 0 bases from V and 0 bases from J, with 11 bases in between. The CDR3 totals 16 residues. Germline CDR1 reads SGHTS; CDR2 reads YDEGEE. CDR3 sequence: CASSLERGPSTDTQYF. The CDR3 nucleotides are TGTGCCAGCAGCTTGGAAAGGGGTCCTAGCACAGATACGCAGTATTTT.

The chain couples TRBV2 to TRBJ2-5; weak D call: TRBD2 (6 bases). V dropped 6 bases and J dropped 5 bases, with 13 bases sitting between them. The CDR3 sequence is 13 residues long. Germline CDR1 SNHLY, CDR2 FYNNEI. CDR3 DNA: TGTGCCAGCAGCCCTGGGACTCCCGAGACCCAGTACTTC. This sequence encodes CASSPGTPETQYF.

The gene calls are TRBV18 and TRBJ2-7, with D possibly matching TRBD2 (5 bases). This CDR3 has 15 amino acids. CDR1 is KGHSH, CDR2 LQKENI, per germline. Trimming pared 3 bases from V and 3 bases from J, leaving 15 bases between. CDR3 nucleotides: TGTGCCAGCTCACCCCCCAGTGGCGGGCACTACGAGCAGTACTTC. It encodes CASSPPSGGHYEQYF.

The genes are TRBV12-5 and TRBJ1-6; TRBD1 matches 8 bases. The CDR3 covers 14 residues. CDR1 and CDR2 from the germline V gene are LGHNT and FRNRAP. V trimming: 8 bases; J trimming: 6 bases; junction bases outside the gene matches: 6. CDR3 coding DNA: TGTGCTAGTAGGACAGGGACGGGTAATTCACCCCTCCACTTT. Protein product: CASRTGTGNSPLHF.

This clone appeared a few times. The rearrangement links TRBV7-9 to TRBJ1-1, with TRBD1 as a possible D gene (5 bases). The CDR3 spans 14 residues. Germline V gene sequence: CDR1 SEHNR, CDR2 FQNEAQ (reference sequence). V gave up 5 bases and J gave up 0 bases, with 10 bases separating them. In DNA form, the CDR3 reads TGTGCCAGCAGCCAAGGGGCCTTGAACACTGAAGCTTTCTTT. This gives the protein CASSQGALNTEAFF.

The chain employs TRBV15 and TRBJ1-2, with unresolved D. V shed 9 bases and J shed 3 bases, with 11 bases lying between them. CDR3 length equals 12 residues. Germline CDR1 is LNHNV and CDR2 is YYDKDF (reference sequence). CDR3 loop: CATGLGDYGYTF. The CDR3 DNA is TGTGCCACGGGTCTCGGGGACTATGGCTACACCTTC.

The chain carries TRBV11-2 and TRBJ2-1, with a possible D match to TRBD2 (5 bases). The CDR3 runs to 15 residues. V lost 7 bases and J 0 bases, leaving 13 bases between the germline ends. The V gene's germline CDR1 is SGHAT and CDR2 FQNNGV. This chain's CDR3 is CASILEVSSYNEQFF. For the CDR3, the DNA is TGTGCCAGCATCCTGGAGGTTAGCTCCTACAATGAGCAGTTCTTC.

The rearrangement joins TRBV9 to TRBJ2-3, with D hard to call. Per the germline V gene, CDR1 is SGDLS and CDR2 is YYNGEE. The CDR3 spans 10 residues. With 7 bases removed from V and 10 bases from J, the gap between germline ends came to 10 bases. CDR3 DNA: TGTGCCAGCTCCCCCCTACCGCAGTATTTT. Its translation is CASSPLPQYF.

This clone was seen a handful of times. One end of the junction varies from germline; a read error may be responsible. This chain uses TRBV5-6 with TRBJ1-2, with unresolved D. Germline assignment: CDR1 SGHDT and CDR2 YYEEEE. The CDR3 runs to 13 residues. CDR3 nucleotide sequence: TGTGCCAGCAGCTTGGGGCGGAACTATGGCTACCCCTTC. Residues: CASSLGRNYGYPF.

The chain is built from TRBV28 and TRBJ1-2; a possible D gene is TRBD1 (5 bases). Trimming took 4 bases from V and 4 from J, leaving 16 bases between them. There are 15 residues in the CDR3. Germline values: CDR1 MDHEN, CDR2 SYDVKM. The DNA of the CDR3 is TGTGCCAGCAGTTCGCCCGGGGGTTCTACCTATGGCTACACCTTC. Translated, it gives CASSSPGGSTYGYTF.

Concerning this clone itself: Possible read error: a much larger clone is one base away. The CDR3 spells CASSFRDTEAFF. CDR3 coding DNA: TGTGCCAGCAGCTTCCGGGACACTGAAGCTTTCTTT. This chain joins TRBV5-5 and TRBJ1-1; D uncertain. V lost 2 bases and J lost 3, with 5 bases in between. Germline CDR1 and CDR2: SGHKS and YYEKEE (reference sequence). The CDR3 sequence is 12 residues long.

The chain combines TRBV29-1 with TRBJ1-1, with D perhaps matching TRBD1 (5 bases). The germline V gene has CDR1 SQVTM and CDR2 ANQGSEA. V was cut by 5 bases and J by 8 bases, with 9 bases left in between. The CDR3 covers 10 residues. The CDR3 sequence: CSVFPGEAFF. CDR3 nucleotide sequence: TGCAGCGTTTTCCCAGGGGAAGCTTTCTTT.

The gene calls are TRBV6-1 and TRBJ1-3; no clear D. The V end lost 7 bases, the J end lost 0 bases, and 4 bases lay between the germline ends. Germline assignment: CDR1 MNHNS and CDR2 SASEGT. The CDR3 runs to 12 residues. For the CDR3, the DNA is TGTGCCAGCACCAGCTCTGGAAACACCATATATTTT. Translation gives CASTSSGNTIYF.

This chain connects TRBV7-6 to TRBJ2-7, with 11 nucleotides matching TRBD2. CDR3 length equals 14 residues. Germline trimming cut 2 bases from V and 4 bases from J; bases unmatched to any gene: 1. The germline V gene has CDR1 SGHVS and CDR2 FNYEAQ. CDR3 in DNA: TGTGCCAGCAGCTTAACTAGCGGGAGATACGAGCAGTACTTC. Amino acids: CASSLTSGRYEQYF.

The CDR3 coding sequence is TGCGCCAGCAGCTGGGACATCCAAGAGACCCAGTACTTC. Its protein is CASSWDIQETQYF. This chain connects TRBV5-1 to TRBJ2-5, with a tentative D call TRBD1 (6 bases). This CDR3 is built from 13 residues. CDR1 and CDR2 from the germline V gene are SGHRS and YFSETQ. Trimming took off 3 bases at V and 1 base at J, with 7 bases between the two ends. The variable domain in full, completed from reference TRBV5-1 and TRBJ2-5, reads KAGVTQTPRYLIKTRGQQVTLSCSPISGHRSVSWYQQTPGQGLQFLFEYFSETQRNKGNFPGRFSGRQFSNSRSEMNVSTLELGDSALYLCASSWDIQETQYFGPGTRLLVL.

The chain carries TRBV6-5 and TRBJ1-3; perhaps TRBD1 as D (5 bases). V shed 6 bases and J shed 9 bases, with 15 bases lying between them. Germline V gene lookup returns CDR1 MNHEY and CDR2 SVGAGI. CDR3 length: 13 residues. CDR3 sequence: CASRDSDSGTIYF. DNA of the CDR3: TGTGCCAGCAGAGACAGCGACTCTGGCACCATATATTTT.

Turning to this clone: The junction and the germline gene differ at one end; a read error may be behind it. The J gene is TRBJ1-5, the V gene TRBV7-2; possibly TRBD1 for D (5 bases). CDR1 and CDR2 (germline): SGHTA, FQGNSA. The CDR3 length is 14 residues. The CDR3 loop is CASGQGNLEQPQNF. The CDR3 DNA is TGTGCCAGCGGGCAGGGCAACTTGGAGCAGCCCCAGAATTTT.

The chain recombines TRBV4-1 with TRBJ2-1; 12 bases fit TRBD2. CDR3 length equals 17 residues. In germline, CDR1 is MGHRA, CDR2 YSYEKL. With V trimmed by 4 bases and J by 8 bases, 12 bases remained unmatched. Here the CDR3 DNA reads TGCGCCAGCAGCCGCCGACTAGCGGGAGTCCAAGTCGATGAGCAGTTCTTC. Protein sequence: CASSRRLAGVQVDEQFF.

This chain links TRBV5-1 with TRBJ2-3; no reliable D call. V was trimmed by 3 bases and J by 1 base, leaving 9 bases between them. Germline V gene lookup returns CDR1 SGHRS and CDR2 YFSETQ. The CDR3 covers 14 residues. CDR3 sequence (DNA): TGCGCCAGCAGCTCAGCGACTGGCACAGATACGCAGTATTTT. The encoded protein is CASSSATGTDTQYF. Full variable domain (outside the CDR3, taken from reference TRBV5-1 and TRBJ2-3): KAGVTQTPRYLIKTRGQQVTLSCSPISGHRSVSWYQQTPGQGLQFLFEYFSETQRNKGNFPGRFSGRQFSNSRSEMNVSTLELGDSALYLCASSSATGTDTQYFGPGTRLTVL.